These 20 T cell receptor beta chains were sequenced from one sample in a study of blood T cell repertoires in COVID-19. The method was immunoSEQ multiplex PCR; TCRdb's version includes in-frame clones alone and lacks a portion of them. The sample has tens of thousands of clones, around four fifths seen once. The sample taken for sequencing was peripheral blood. Source of these receptors: an older woman with acute or convalescent COVID-19.

The chain has TRBV6-5 and TRBJ2-1; 7 bases map to TRBD2. The germline V gene encodes CDR1 MNHEY and CDR2 SVGAGI. V dropped 10 bases and J dropped 2; count of bases not matched to a gene: 8. CDR3 length: 14 amino acids. The CDR3 spells CATTPSGTYNEQFF. DNA for the CDR3: TGTGCCACCACCCCTAGCGGTACCTACAATGAGCAGTTCTTC.

The chain employs TRBV5-1 and TRBJ1-2; 8 positions agree with TRBD1. This CDR3 contains 14 residues. Germline CDR1 reads SGHRS; CDR2 reads YFSETQ. Trimming cost V 0 bases and J 4 bases; bases outside gene matches: 2. Written as DNA, the CDR3 is TGCGCCAGCAGCTTGGCAGGGACAGGCTATGGCTACACCTTC. It encodes CASSLAGTGYGYTF.

V is TRBV7-3 and J is TRBJ1-1; D gene uncertain. V lost 0 bases, J lost 8 bases, and 10 bases lay in between. This CDR3 is built from 13 residues. From germline, CDR1 is SGHTA and CDR2 FQGTGA. Here the CDR3 reads CASSLTRAREAFF. CDR3 in DNA: TGTGCCAGCAGCTTAACGCGGGCACGGGAAGCTTTCTTT.

The chain has TRBV6-5 and TRBJ2-2; D is unclear. This CDR3 has 14 amino acids. Germline V gene sequence: CDR1 MNHEY, CDR2 SVGAGI. Trimming removed 4 bases at V and 3 bases at J, with 9 bases between. The CDR3 bases are TGTGCCAGCAGTTTCTCCCGGGACACCGGGGAGCTGTTTTTT. Amino acids: CASSFSRDTGELFF.

This clone was counted only a few times. This chain uses TRBV7-8 with TRBJ2-7; D is perhaps TRBD2 (6 bases). CDR1 is SGHVS, CDR2 FQNEAQ, per germline. The V and J ends lost 1 base and 5 bases respectively, with 9 bases between them. CDR3 length: 13 residues. This CDR3 is CASSLGGVHEQYF. The CDR3 nucleotides read TGTGCCAGCAGCTTAGGGGGGGTCCACGAGCAGTACTTC.

The V gene is TRBV11-2, the J gene TRBJ2-1, with 16 bases fitting TRBD2. In germline, CDR1 is SGHAT, CDR2 FQNNGV. The trim removed 5 bases at V and 7 bases at J, leaving 2 bases unmatched. The CDR3 is 15 amino acids. The CDR3, as DNA: TGTGCCAGCAGCAAGGGACTAGCGGGGGGGAATGAGCAGTTCTTC. Amino acid sequence: CASSKGLAGGNEQFF.

CDR3 sequence: CASSSRTGNSPLHF. The CDR3 DNA reads as TGTGCCAGCAGCTCCCGGACAGGGAATTCACCCCTCCACTTT. The chain combines TRBV13 with TRBJ1-6; 8 nucleotides match TRBD1. Per germline, CDR1 PRHDT and CDR2 FYEKMQ (reference sequence). CDR3 length: 14 residues. V lost 4 bases, J lost 7 bases, and 3 bases stayed unmatched.

This chain joins TRBV10-1 and TRBJ1-4; TRBD1 matches at 8 bases. Germline V lookup: CDR1 WNHNN, CDR2 SYGVQD (reference sequence). The CDR3 is 13 residues long. The V segment lost 3 bases and the J segment 8 bases; nucleotides outside the gene matches: 2. The CDR3 loop is CASSDRGREKLFF. The CDR3 DNA reads TGCGCCAGCAGTGACAGGGGGCGCGAAAAACTGTTTTTT.

This clone was counted once. The chain couples TRBV7-3 to TRBJ1-1; 8 bases are shared with TRBD1. Trimming removed 5 bases from V and 4 bases from J; junction bases left unmatched: 9. Germline V lookup: CDR1 SGHTA, CDR2 FQGTGA. The CDR3 has 15 amino acids. DNA for the CDR3: TGTGCCAGCAGCCCGAACGCGGACAGGGCCACTGAAGCTTTCTTT. It codes for CASSPNADRATEAFF.

V is TRBV7-2 and J is TRBJ2-1; the D is unclear. Deletions cut 1 base from V and 1 base from J, with 5 bases between. Per the germline V gene, CDR1 is SGHTA and CDR2 is FQGNSA. The CDR3 length is 14 residues. CDR3 nucleotides: TGTGCCAGCAGCTTAGTGAGGTCCTACAATGAGCAGTTCTTC. This translates into CASSLVRSYNEQFF. The full variable domain, with the rest looked up from reference TRBV7-2 and TRBJ2-1, is GAGVSQSPSNKVTEKGKDVELRCDPISGHTALYWYRQSLGQGLEFLIYFQGNSAPDKSGLPSDRFSAERTGGSVSTLTIQRTQQEDSAVYLCASSLVRSYNEQFFGPGTRLTVL.

V is TRBV27 and J is TRBJ1-5, with TRBD1 identical over 10 bases. The J segment lost 4 bases and the V segment lost 4 bases, leaving 10 bases of the junction unmatched. The CDR3 has 17 residues. Germline V gene sequence: CDR1 MNHEY, CDR2 SMNVEV (reference sequence). The CDR3 loop reads CASSSPGQGFSNQPQHF. CDR3 in DNA: TGTGCCAGCAGTTCCCCGGGACAGGGGTTTAGTAATCAGCCCCAGCATTTT.

The rearrangement links TRBV5-1 to TRBJ1-2; D might be TRBD1 (5 bases). Trimming took 2 bases from V and 2 from J, leaving 13 bases between them. The CDR3 is 15 amino acids. Per the germline V gene, CDR1 is SGHRS and CDR2 is YFSETQ. CDR3 in amino acids: CASSLDRAGNYGYTF. The CDR3 coding sequence is TGCGCCAGCAGCTTAGATAGGGCAGGGAACTATGGCTACACCTTC.

The rearrangement joins TRBV4-1 to TRBJ1-3; D call uncertain. This CDR3 has 16 amino acids. From germline, CDR1 is MGHRA and CDR2 YSYEKL. Trimming removed 0 bases from V and 4 bases from J, with 13 bases in between. CDR3 protein: CASSQDTREGGNTIYF. CDR3 bases: TGCGCCAGCAGCCAAGATACGAGGGAGGGCGGAAACACCATATATTTT.

This sequence joins TRBV4-3 and TRBJ2-7; 11 bases line up with TRBD2. There are 17 residues in the CDR3. V shed 0 bases, J shed 3 bases, and the junction held 7 bases outside the gene matches. CDR1 is LGHNA and CDR2 is YSLEER in the germline V gene. This CDR3 reads CASSQDASLAGDYEQYF. The CDR3 region has the DNA TGCGCCAGCAGCCAAGATGCGTCACTAGCGGGGGACTACGAGCAGTACTTC.

The V call is TRBV2, the J call TRBJ1-2, with D possibly matching TRBD1 (5 bases). Trimming left V 2 bases short and J 5 bases short, with 9 bases between. This CDR3 spans 13 amino acids. Looked up from germline, CDR1 is SNHLY and CDR2 is FYNNEI. CDR3 region: CASSERGSYGYTF. CDR3 DNA sequence: TGTGCCAGCAGTGAAAGGGGCAGTTATGGCTACACCTTC.

The rearrangement joins TRBV5-4 to TRBJ1-1; TRBD1 matches 7 bases. Germline V CDR1 and CDR2: SGHNT, YYREEE (reference sequence). The CDR3 sequence is 14 residues long. The J segment lost 5 bases and the V segment lost 4 bases, leaving 8 bases of the junction unmatched. DNA for the CDR3: TGTGCCAGCAGCCTGACCCAGGGGGAAACTGAAGCTTTCTTT. Protein sequence: CASSLTQGETEAFF. The full variable domain, with the rest looked up from reference TRBV5-4 and TRBJ1-1, is ETGVTQSPTHLIKTRGQQVTLRCSSQSGHNTVSWYQQALGQGPQFIFQYYREEENGRGNFPPRFSGLQFPNYSSELNVNALELDDSALYLCASSLTQGETEAFFGQGTRLTVV.

This clone came up a few times. The genes are TRBV12-3 or TRBV12-4 and TRBJ1-2; D is unresolved. The CDR3 has 12 amino acids. The V gene lost 3 bases and the J gene lost 4 bases, with 6 bases spanning the gap. This CDR3 is CASSLSLYGYTF. In nucleotides, the CDR3 is TGTGCCAGCAGTTTGAGCCTCTATGGCTACACCTTC.

The chain uses TRBV3-1 (or the pseudogene TRBV3-2) and TRBJ1-1; 8 bases are a match to TRBD1. Germline V gives CDR1 LGHDT, CDR2 YNNKEL (reference sequence). The trim removed 1 base at V and 0 bases at J, leaving 7 bases unmatched. This CDR3 has 17 residues. This CDR3 is CASSQAPRTGMNTEAFF. The CDR3 nucleotides are TGTGCCAGCAGCCAAGCACCAAGGACAGGGATGAACACTGAAGCTTTCTTT.

This clone was seen more than once but under ten times. The chain uses TRBV10-3 and TRBJ1-2; 8 bases align to TRBD1. The CDR3 covers 15 residues. The trim removed 2 bases at V and 8 bases at J, leaving 10 bases unmatched. Germline CDR1 ENHRY, CDR2 SYGVKD. The CDR3 spells CAISERDRTRGGYTF. The CDR3, as DNA: TGTGCCATCAGTGAGAGGGACAGGACGAGGGGCGGCTACACCTTC.

The chain couples TRBV7-9 to TRBJ1-2, with 9 nucleotides matching TRBD1. The junction had 6 bases not matched to a gene; V was cut back by 8 bases and J by 2 bases. The CDR3 extends over 14 amino acids. Germline CDR1 SEHNR, CDR2 FQNEAQ (reference sequence). CDR3 DNA: TGTGCCAGCTCCGGGACAGGGCGCAACTATGGCTACACCTTC. It is translated as CASSGTGRNYGYTF.